The clone carrying this T cell receptor beta chain showed up many times. TCRdb re-derived calls from the 5' RACE reads in MiXCR, one entry per CDR3 protein. The table has approximately 54,000 distinct CDR3 sequences, 10% to 15% seen once. The data are from a study of T-cell memory formation after mild COVID-19. Germline V lookup: CDR1 DFQATT, CDR2 SNEGSKA (reference sequence). This CDR3 is 15 amino acids long. Trimming cost V 2 bases and J 0 bases, with 13 bases left between them. The TCR sequence derives from a man between 18 and 35 years old who had mild COVID-19 (a few samples of this study predate the infection). Cell type and time point are not known. The sample was PBMCs or a T cell subset sorted from them (not recorded which). V gene TRBV20-1 combines with J gene TRBJ2-5, with D perhaps TRBD1 or TRBD2 (5 bases each). CDR3 coding DNA: TGCAGTGCTAGACGCTCGGGGACGTACCAAGAGACCCAGTACTTC. This encodes CSARRSGTYQETQYF.